These 16 T cell receptor beta chains were sequenced from one sample in a study of cytomegalovirus exposure and HLA in healthy donors. PCR used 60 Vbeta primers and 13 Jbeta primers. Generated by immunoSEQ multiplex PCR, the TCRdb table keeps only in-frame clones and is missing some. The sample lists approximately 89,000 clones, 60% to 80% occurring once. The sample taken for sequencing was PBMCs. All receptors come from a man aged 25 to 40 in good health and CMV-seronegative.

The chain is built from TRBV6-5 and TRBJ1-6; possibly TRBD1 for D (5 bases). Trimming cost V 6 bases and J 5 bases, with 11 bases left between them. This CDR3 is built from 14 residues. Germline loops: CDR1 MNHEY, CDR2 SVGAGI. The DNA of the CDR3 is TGTGCCAGCAGACTGGGACTCCATAATTCACCCCTCCACTTT. Residues: CASRLGLHNSPLHF.

V is TRBV5-4 and J is TRBJ1-1, with a weak D call TRBD1 (5 bases). Germline loops: CDR1 SGHNT, CDR2 YYREEE (reference sequence). V was cut by 2 bases and J by 4 bases, with 9 bases left in between. The CDR3 consists of 13 residues. This CDR3 reads CASSFGAGTEAFF. The CDR3, as DNA: TGTGCCAGCAGCTTTGGGGCTGGCACTGAAGCTTTCTTT.

The chain is built from TRBV5-6 and TRBJ2-7; no firm D call. Trimming removed 0 bases from V and 1 base from J, with 8 bases in between. The CDR3 loop spans 14 amino acids. Germline V gene lookup returns CDR1 SGHDT and CDR2 YYEEEE. The CDR3: CASSLGLQSYEQYF. CDR3 DNA: TGTGCCAGCAGCTTGGGACTTCAATCCTACGAGCAGTACTTC.

V gene TRBV19 combines with J gene TRBJ1-2; 7 nucleotides line up with TRBD1. The CDR3 covers 14 residues. The germline V gene has CDR1 LNHDA and CDR2 SQIVND (reference sequence). With V trimmed by 3 bases and J by 4 bases, 5 bases remained unmatched. CDR3 in amino acids: CASSMGRGSYGYTF. In DNA, the CDR3 is TGTGCCAGTAGTATGGGCAGGGGGAGCTATGGCTACACCTTC.

The chain is built from TRBV30 and TRBJ1-1; D uncertain. The CDR3 sequence is 13 residues long. The germline CDR1 and CDR2 sequences are GTSNPN and SVGIG (reference sequence). The V and J ends lost 3 bases and 3 bases respectively, with 11 bases between them. CDR3 DNA: TGTGCCTGGAGCTATAACCGGGACACTGAAGCTTTCTTT. As protein: CAWSYNRDTEAFF.

The chain combines TRBV15 with TRBJ2-5; weak D call: TRBD2 (6 bases). Trimming shortened V by 3 bases and J by 2 bases, and 19 bases separated the two germline ends. The CDR3 covers 17 residues. The germline V gene encodes CDR1 LNHNV and CDR2 YYDKDF (reference sequence). The CDR3 region has the DNA TGTGCCACCAGCAGGGGACGTAGAACGGGGGTGCAAGAGACCCAGTACTTC. This encodes CATSRGRRTGVQETQYF.

This clone was detected only once. This chain links TRBV27 with TRBJ1-5; tentative D call: TRBD1 (5 bases). This CDR3 region has 14 residues. Germline CDR1 and CDR2: MNHEY and SMNVEV (reference sequence). V lost 5 bases, J lost 1 base, and 9 bases lay in between. The CDR3 region has the DNA TGTGCCAGCAGTGATGACAGAAGCAATCAGCCCCAGCATTTT. This sequence encodes CASSDDRSNQPQHF.

The J gene is TRBJ2-4, the V gene TRBV7-9; 11 positions match TRBD1. The CDR3 runs 18 residues. J was trimmed by 1 base and V by 6 bases; bases with no gene match: 11. The germline V gene has CDR1 SEHNR and CDR2 FQNEAQ (reference sequence). CDR3 bases: TGTGCCAGCAGTCCTGGACAGGGGGCAGTTTTGGCCAAAAACATTCAGTACTTC. Its protein is CASSPGQGAVLAKNIQYF.

The gene calls are TRBV10-2 and TRBJ2-3, with TRBD1 matching over 9 bases. Germline V gene lookup returns CDR1 WSHSY and CDR2 SAAADI. The CDR3 is 17 amino acids. Losses at the gene ends were 8 bases for V and 1 base for J; bases not matched to a gene: 13. The CDR3 here is CASSPGQGRGGTDTQYF. DNA of the CDR3: TGCGCCAGCTCTCCGGGACAGGGAAGGGGAGGCACAGATACGCAGTATTTT.

The chain has TRBV19 and TRBJ1-2, with D maybe TRBD1 (5 bases). Germline V gives CDR1 LNHDA, CDR2 SQIVND (reference sequence). V dropped 6 bases and J dropped 4 bases, with 9 bases sitting between them. This CDR3 comprises 12 residues. This CDR3 is CASRRQSYGYTF. The CDR3 nucleotides are TGTGCCAGTAGGAGACAGTCCTATGGCTACACCTTC. The variable domain in full, with the rest retrieved from reference TRBV19 and TRBJ1-2, is DGGITQSPKYLFRKEGQNVTLSCEQNLNHDAMYWYRQDPGQGLRLIYYSQIVNDFQKGDIAEGYSVSREKKESFPLTVTSAQKNPTAFYLCASRRQSYGYTFGSGTRLTVV.

The chain employs TRBV2 and TRBJ2-7; D gene uncertain. CDR1 SNHLY and CDR2 FYNNEI come from the germline V gene. Trimming left V 4 bases short and J 2 bases short, with 9 bases between. This CDR3 has 13 residues. The CDR3 nucleotides are TGTGCCAGCAGTGTTCCGGGTCCCTACGAGCAGTACTTC. Translated, it gives CASSVPGPYEQYF.

The V gene is TRBV21-1, the J gene TRBJ1-2; the table gives TRBD1 as D, unverified against the DNA. TRBV21-1 is described as a pseudogene. This CDR3 comprises 14 residues. The CDR3 protein is CASSKAPGIYGYTF. In DNA form, the CDR3 reads TGTGCCAGCAGCAAAGCGCCAGGAATCTATGGCTACACCTTC.

V and J are TRBV6-5 and TRBJ1-2; weak D call: TRBD1 (6 bases). Between the trimmed V and J ends, which lost 6 bases and 5 bases, there was a span of 13 bases. In germline, CDR1 is MNHEY, CDR2 SVGAGI. The CDR3 has 13 residues. Here the CDR3 DNA reads TGTGCCAGCAGATACGACAGGCAATATGGCTACACCTTC. The encoded protein is CASRYDRQYGYTF.

V and J are TRBV7-8 and TRBJ1-2; no firm D call. Looked up from germline, CDR1 is SGHVS and CDR2 is FQNEAQ. Trimming removed 5 bases at V and 7 bases at J, with 20 bases between. The CDR3 has 15 residues. The CDR3 sequence: CASSPGEGMGGGYTF. CDR3 nucleotides: TGTGCCAGCAGCCCGGGTGAGGGTATGGGTGGTGGCTACACCTTC. The full variable domain, in which reference TRBV7-8 and TRBJ1-2 provide the parts outside the CDR3, is GAGVSQSPRYKVAKRGQDVALRCDPISGHVSLFWYQQALGQGPEFLTYFQNEAQLDKSGLPSDRFFAERPEGSVSTLKIQRTQQEDSAVYLCASSPGEGMGGGYTFGSGTRLTVV.

This clone appeared a few times. The chain is built from TRBV5-5 and TRBJ1-2; TRBD1 matches 7 bases. Per germline, CDR1 SGHKS and CDR2 YYEKEE (reference sequence). The junction had 4 bases not matched to a gene; V was cut back by 0 bases and J by 2 bases. The CDR3 sequence is 15 residues long. DNA of the CDR3: TGTGCCAGCAGCTTGGGGACAGGTCTCAACTATGGCTACACCTTC. Protein product: CASSLGTGLNYGYTF.

CDR3 nucleotide sequence: TGTGCCAGCAGCCCACGGACAGTCTATGGCTACACCTTC. Its protein product is CASSPRTVYGYTF. The chain recombines TRBV4-2 with TRBJ1-2; possibly TRBD1 for D (6 bases). Trimming cost V 4 bases and J 4 bases, with 10 bases left between them. Germline V lookup: CDR1 LGHNA, CDR2 YNFKEQ. This CDR3 has 13 residues.